The T cell receptor beta chain under discussion was sequenced for a study of Tregs in tolerant kidney transplant recipients (dated by TCRdb to between 2018 and 2020). About the investigation overall: The study used TCRbeta sequencing to identify donor-specific regulatory T cells before combined kidney and bone marrow transplantation, then tracked those cells after transplant. Several methods of expanding Tregs specific for an allogeneic donor were compared by TCRbeta repertoire sequencing in a few healthy controls. Overall study results and their limits: Expanding Tregs with activated donor B cells appeared to identify the most biologically relevant and donor-specific TCRbeta repertoire. Because the study included only a small number of patients, the results must be confirmed in larger populations and under other immunosuppression protocols. Biological reproducibility was not directly assessed, although technical replication error appeared to be minimal.

CDR1 and CDR2 (MNHNY, SVGAGI) derive from the germline V gene (reference sequence). Including cysteine and phenylalanine, the CDR3 has 13 amino acids. The retained sequence is limited to the CDR3, 39 bases, with the frame set at the first base. Trimming costs V 5 bases and J 4 bases, and their ends lie 9 bases apart. Thawed PBMCs were FACS-sorted into unstimulated Tregs (CD4+CD25+CD127-), CD4+ non-Tregs (CD4+CD25-), CD4 cells and CD8 cells. Blood from healthy controls was obtained either as purchased buffy coats or from healthy volunteers. Healthy control blood was processed by Ficoll density gradient to PBMCs and cryopreserved; patient PBMCs were collected before and after transplant. Comment on this clone: This clone's antigen is unknown. No much larger clone is present one base from it, and per-base qualities are unavailable.

For TCRbeta CDR3 sequencing, genomic DNA from the sorted cells was extracted using the QIAGEN DNeasy Blood and Tissue Kit. High-throughput TCRbeta CDR3 sequencing, which included PCR amplification with bias correction and internal controls, was done commercially through immunoSEQ. On the authors' methods: A unique productive TCRbeta sequence was defined by the CDR3 nucleotide sequence when primers matched, and otherwise by the CDR3 amino acid sequence together with the Vbeta and Jbeta genes. Sorting error was corrected by removing sequences shared between sorted populations at a frequency ratio of 2:1 or less, and the remaining shared sequences were assigned to the higher population. Donor-reactive sequences were defined as at least 5-fold expanded in CFSE-low cells versus unstimulated cells, with frequency of at least 0.01% in CFSE-low cells. Jensen-Shannon divergence calculated on the top 100 TCRbeta sequences ranked by frequency was used to measure repertoire divergence. For samples with multiple sequencing runs, sorting error was corrected in each run separately before the runs were combined. TCRdb re-hosts the immuneACCESS table, in-frame sequences only. Its copies lack some clones; in the studies checked, an unresolved V gene accounts for under half of them, and the cause for the rest is not known. That table is the source of V, J and clone size, and D and trimming were worked out from the DNA. In all, the sample holds fewer than 70,000 clones, and over 70% of those were seen once. Less than 5.5% of the sample is held by the ten biggest clonotypes.

The TCR sequence derives from a human donor in good health. The specimen sequenced was CD4+ T cells from blood. The chain couples TRBV6-6 to TRBJ2-1; a weak D assignment points to TRBD2 (6 bases agree). This receptor has the CDR3 CASSPEGYNEQFF. The nucleotide sequence reads as follows: TGTGCCAGCAGTCCGGAGGGGTACAATGAGCAGTTCTTC.